At least ten counts were recorded for the clone carrying this TCR beta chain. Its antigen is not identified. The same CDR3 can be traced to other DNA sequences in this sample. The sample comes from a study of metastatic and nonmetastatic thyroid tumors. Study-wide context: Repertoires were compared across blood and tumor or nodule tissue from malignant and benign thyroid patients. General observations from the study: Malignant thyroid tumors reportedly had TCR beta diversity that was significantly higher than in benign nodules, in blood and tumor.

The CDR3 is 14 residues long. V gave up 0 bases and J gave up 4 bases, with 8 bases separating them. Germline V gene lookup returns CDR1 SGHRS and CDR2 YFSETQ. All patients were treatment-naive before thyroid surgery. Authors' methods: Using the CDR3 differences seen across clinicopathological groups, the authors built a distant-metastasis classifier for papillary thyroid cancer, which was meant to discriminate distant-metastatic patients. MiXCR was used by TCRdb to re-call the PCR reads. The V and J calls, along with clone size, are taken from TCRdb and not from the paper's own processing. Of about 41,000 clones in the sample, roughly 11% are singletons; the top ten hold approximately 20%.

Sequencing was done on a sample of blood. The chain links TRBV5-1 to TRBJ1-3; the D is unclear. The receptor's source is a female donor with papillary thyroid cancer or a benign thyroid nodule (not recorded which). Some clones in this sample may be carry-over from other donors' samples. The CDR3 DNA sequence: TGCGCCAGCAGCTTGGCAGGTTACGGAAACACCATATATTTT. This codes for CASSLAGYGNTIYF. Full variable domain (rest looked up from reference TRBV5-1 and TRBJ1-3): KAGVTQTPRYLIKTRGQQVTLSCSPISGHRSVSWYQQTPGQGLQFLFEYFSETQRNKGNFPGRFSGRQFSNSRSEMNVSTLELGDSALYLCASSLAGYGNTIYFGEGSWLTVV.